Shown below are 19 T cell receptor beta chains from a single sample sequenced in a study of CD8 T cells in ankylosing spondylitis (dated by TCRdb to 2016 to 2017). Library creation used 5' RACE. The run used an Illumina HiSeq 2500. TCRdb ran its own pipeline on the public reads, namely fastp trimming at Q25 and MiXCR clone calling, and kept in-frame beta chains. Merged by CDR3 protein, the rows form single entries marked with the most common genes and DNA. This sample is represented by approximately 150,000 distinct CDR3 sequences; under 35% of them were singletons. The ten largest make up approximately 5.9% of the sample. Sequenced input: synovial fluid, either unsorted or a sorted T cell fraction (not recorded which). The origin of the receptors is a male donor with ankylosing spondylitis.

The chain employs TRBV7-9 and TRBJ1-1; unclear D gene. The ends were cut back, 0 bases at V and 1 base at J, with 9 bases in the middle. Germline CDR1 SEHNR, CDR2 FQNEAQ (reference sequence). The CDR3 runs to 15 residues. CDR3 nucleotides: TGTGCCAGCAGCTTAGCGGATATGGGGAACACTGAAGCTTTCTTT. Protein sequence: CASSLADMGNTEAFF.

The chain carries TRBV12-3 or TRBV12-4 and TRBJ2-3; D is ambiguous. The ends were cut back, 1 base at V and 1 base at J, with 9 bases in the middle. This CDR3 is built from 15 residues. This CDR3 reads CASSLGDTGTDTQYF. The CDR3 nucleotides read TGTGCCAGCAGTTTAGGAGACACTGGCACAGATACGCAGTATTTT.

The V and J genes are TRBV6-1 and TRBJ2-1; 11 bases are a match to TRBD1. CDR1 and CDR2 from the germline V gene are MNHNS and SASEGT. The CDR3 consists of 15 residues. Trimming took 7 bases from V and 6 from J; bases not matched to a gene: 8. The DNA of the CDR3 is TGTGCCAGCACCAATCCGGGGACAGGGGGCAATGAGCAGTTCTTC. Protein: CASTNPGTGGNEQFF.

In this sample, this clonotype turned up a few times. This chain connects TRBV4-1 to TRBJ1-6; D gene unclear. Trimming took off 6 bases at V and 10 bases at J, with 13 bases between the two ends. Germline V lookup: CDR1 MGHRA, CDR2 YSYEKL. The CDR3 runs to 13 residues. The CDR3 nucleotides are TGCGCCAGCAGACCAGGACCGAACTCACCCCTCCACTTT. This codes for CASRPGPNSPLHF.

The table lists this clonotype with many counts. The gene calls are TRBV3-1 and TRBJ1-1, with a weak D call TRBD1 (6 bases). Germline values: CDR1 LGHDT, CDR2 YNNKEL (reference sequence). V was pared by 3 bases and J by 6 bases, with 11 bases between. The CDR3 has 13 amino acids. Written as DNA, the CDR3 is TGTGCCAGCAGCCAGGGGGCGGGCGCTGAAGCTTTCTTT. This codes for CASSQGAGAEAFF. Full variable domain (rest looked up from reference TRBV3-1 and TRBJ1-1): DTAVSQTPKYLVTQMGNDKSIKCEQNLGHDTMYWYKQDSKKFLKIMFSYNNKELIINETVPNRFSPKSPDKAHLNLHINSLELGDSAVYFCASSQGAGAEAFFGQGTRLTVV.

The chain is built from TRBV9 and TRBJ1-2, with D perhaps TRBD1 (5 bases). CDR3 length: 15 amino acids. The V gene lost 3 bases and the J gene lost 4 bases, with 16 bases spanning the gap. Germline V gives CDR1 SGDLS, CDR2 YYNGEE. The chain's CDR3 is CASSAQGSGIYGYTF. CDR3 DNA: TGTGCCAGCAGCGCGCAGGGCAGCGGAATCTATGGCTACACCTTC. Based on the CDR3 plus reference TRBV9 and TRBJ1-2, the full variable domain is DSGVTQTPKHLITATGQRVTLRCSPRSGDLSVYWYQQSLDQGLQFLIQYYNGEERAKGNILERFSAQQFPDLHSELNLSSLELGDSALYFCASSAQGSGIYGYTFGSGTRLTVV.

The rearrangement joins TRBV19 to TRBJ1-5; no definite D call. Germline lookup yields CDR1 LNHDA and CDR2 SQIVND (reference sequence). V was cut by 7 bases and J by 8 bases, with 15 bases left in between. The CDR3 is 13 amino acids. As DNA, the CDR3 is TGTGCCAGTACGAGGGAGCTAAACAAGCCCCAGCATTTT. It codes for CASTRELNKPQHF.

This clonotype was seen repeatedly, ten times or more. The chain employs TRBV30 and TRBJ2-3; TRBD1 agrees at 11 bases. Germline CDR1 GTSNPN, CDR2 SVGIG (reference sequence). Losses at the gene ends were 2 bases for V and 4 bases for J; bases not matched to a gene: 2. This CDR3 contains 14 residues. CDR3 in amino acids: CAWSRDRGADTQYF. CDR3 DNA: TGTGCCTGGAGTAGGGACAGGGGGGCAGATACGCAGTATTTT.

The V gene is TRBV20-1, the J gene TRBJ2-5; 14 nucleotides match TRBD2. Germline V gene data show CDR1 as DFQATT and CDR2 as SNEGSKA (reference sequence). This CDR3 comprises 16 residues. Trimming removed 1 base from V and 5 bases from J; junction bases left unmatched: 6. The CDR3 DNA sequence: TGCAGTGCTAGAGTTCGGACTAGCGGGGGGCGTGAGACCCAGTACTTC. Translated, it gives CSARVRTSGGRETQYF.

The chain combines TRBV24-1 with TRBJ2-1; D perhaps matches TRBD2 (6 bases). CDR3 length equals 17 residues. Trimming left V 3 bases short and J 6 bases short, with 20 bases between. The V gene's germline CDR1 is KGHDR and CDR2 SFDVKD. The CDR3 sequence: CATSDHSKSGPPNEQFF. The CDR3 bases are TGTGCCACCAGTGATCACTCCAAGAGCGGGCCGCCCAATGAGCAGTTCTTC.

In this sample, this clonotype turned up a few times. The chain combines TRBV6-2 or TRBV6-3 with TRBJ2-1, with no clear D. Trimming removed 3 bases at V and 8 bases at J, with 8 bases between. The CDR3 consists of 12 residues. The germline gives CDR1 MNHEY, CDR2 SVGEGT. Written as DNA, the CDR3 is TGTGCCAGCAGTTATCTTGGCGATGAGCAGTTCTTC. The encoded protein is CASSYLGDEQFF.

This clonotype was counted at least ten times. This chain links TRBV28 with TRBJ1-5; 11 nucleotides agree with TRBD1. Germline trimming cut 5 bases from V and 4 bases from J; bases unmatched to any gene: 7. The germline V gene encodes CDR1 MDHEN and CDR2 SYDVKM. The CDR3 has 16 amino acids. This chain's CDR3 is CASSAPGQGGNQPQHF. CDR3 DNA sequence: TGTGCCAGCAGTGCCCCGGGACAGGGGGGGAATCAGCCCCAGCATTTT.

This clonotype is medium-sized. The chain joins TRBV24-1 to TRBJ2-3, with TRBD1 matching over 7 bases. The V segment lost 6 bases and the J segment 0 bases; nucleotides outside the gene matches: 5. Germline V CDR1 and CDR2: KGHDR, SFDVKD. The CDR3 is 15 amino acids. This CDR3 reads CATSRRDSSTDTQYF. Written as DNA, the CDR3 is TGTGCCACCAGTCGCCGGGACAGTAGCACAGATACGCAGTATTTT.

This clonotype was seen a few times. The CDR3 sequence: CSVFPLGSYTEAFF. CDR3 nucleotide sequence: TGCAGTGTTTTCCCGTTGGGATCTTACACTGAAGCTTTCTTT. The V call is TRBV20-1, the J call TRBJ1-1; D call uncertain. Trimming removed 7 bases from V and 3 bases from J, with 18 bases in between. The CDR3 contains 14 residues. In germline, CDR1 is DFQATT, CDR2 SNEGSKA (reference sequence).

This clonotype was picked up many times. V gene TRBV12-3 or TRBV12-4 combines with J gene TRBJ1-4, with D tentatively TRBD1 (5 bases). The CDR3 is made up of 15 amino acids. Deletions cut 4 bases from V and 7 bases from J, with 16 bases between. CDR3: CASSSQGFVGEKLFF. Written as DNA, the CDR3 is TGTGCCAGCAGTTCTCAGGGTTTCGTGGGTGAAAAACTGTTTTTT.

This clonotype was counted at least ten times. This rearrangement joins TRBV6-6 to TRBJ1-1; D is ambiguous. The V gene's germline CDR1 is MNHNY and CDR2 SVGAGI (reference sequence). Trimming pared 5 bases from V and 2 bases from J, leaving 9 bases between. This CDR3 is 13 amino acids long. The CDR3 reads CASSERVNTEAFF. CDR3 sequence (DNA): TGTGCCAGCAGTGAGCGGGTTAACACTGAAGCTTTCTTT.

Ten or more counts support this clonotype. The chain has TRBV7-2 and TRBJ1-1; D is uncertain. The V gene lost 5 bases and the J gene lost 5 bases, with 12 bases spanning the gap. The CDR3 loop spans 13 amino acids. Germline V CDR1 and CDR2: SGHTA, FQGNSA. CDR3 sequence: CASSTNGGTEAFF. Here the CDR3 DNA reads TGTGCCAGCAGCACCAACGGTGGGACTGAAGCTTTCTTT. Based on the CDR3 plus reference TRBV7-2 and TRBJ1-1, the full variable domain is GAGVSQSPSNKVTEKGKDVELRCDPISGHTALYWYRQSLGQGLEFLIYFQGNSAPDKSGLPSDRFSAERTGGSVSTLTIQRTQQEDSAVYLCASSTNGGTEAFFGQGTRLTVV.

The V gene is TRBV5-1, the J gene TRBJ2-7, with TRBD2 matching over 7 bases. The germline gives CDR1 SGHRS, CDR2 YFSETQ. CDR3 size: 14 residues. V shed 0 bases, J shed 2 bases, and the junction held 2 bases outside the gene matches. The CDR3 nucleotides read TGCGCCAGCAGCTTGGCTAGCGGACCCTACGAGCAGTACTTC. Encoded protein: CASSLASGPYEQYF.

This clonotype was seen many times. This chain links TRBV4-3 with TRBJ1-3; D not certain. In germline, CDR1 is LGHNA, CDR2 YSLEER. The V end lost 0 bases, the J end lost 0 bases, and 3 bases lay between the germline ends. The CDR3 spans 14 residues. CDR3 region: CASSQDPSGNTIYF. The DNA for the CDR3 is TGCGCCAGCAGCCAAGATCCCTCTGGAAACACCATATATTTT.